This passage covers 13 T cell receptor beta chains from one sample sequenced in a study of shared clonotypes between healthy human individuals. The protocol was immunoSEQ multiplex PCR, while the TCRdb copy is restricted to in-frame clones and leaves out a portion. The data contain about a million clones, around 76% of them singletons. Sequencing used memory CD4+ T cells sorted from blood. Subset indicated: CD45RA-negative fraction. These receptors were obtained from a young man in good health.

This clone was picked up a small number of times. CDR3 nucleotides: TGTGCCAGCAGCTTAGCTACCCCGGGGGGCCAGTACTTC. The encoded protein is CASSLATPGGQYF. V is TRBV7-8 and J is TRBJ2-5; TRBD2 aligns across 7 bases. Germline V gene sequence: CDR1 SGHVS, CDR2 FQNEAQ. V shed 0 bases and J 10 bases; nucleotides not matched to a gene: 5. This CDR3 spans 13 amino acids.

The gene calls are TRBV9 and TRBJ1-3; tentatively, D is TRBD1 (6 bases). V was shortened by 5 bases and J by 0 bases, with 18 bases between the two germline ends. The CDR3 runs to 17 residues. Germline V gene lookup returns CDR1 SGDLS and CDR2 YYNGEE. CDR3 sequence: CASSPEGGGYSGNTIYF. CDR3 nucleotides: TGTGCCAGCAGTCCGGAGGGAGGGGGTTACTCTGGAAACACCATATATTTT.

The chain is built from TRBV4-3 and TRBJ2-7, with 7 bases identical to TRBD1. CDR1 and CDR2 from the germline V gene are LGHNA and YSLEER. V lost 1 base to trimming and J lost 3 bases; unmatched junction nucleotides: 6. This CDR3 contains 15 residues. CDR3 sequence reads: CASSQAVDRFYEQYF. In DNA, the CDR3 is TGCGCCAGCAGCCAAGCCGTGGACAGGTTCTACGAGCAGTACTTC.

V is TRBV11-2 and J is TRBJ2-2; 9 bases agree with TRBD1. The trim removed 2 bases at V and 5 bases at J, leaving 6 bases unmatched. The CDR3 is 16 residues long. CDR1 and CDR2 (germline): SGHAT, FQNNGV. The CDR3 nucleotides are TGTGCCAGCAGCTTATCGGGACAGGGTGGAACCGGGGAGCTGTTTTTT. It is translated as CASSLSGQGGTGELFF.

The CDR3 sequence: CASRSTSGGSTDTQYF. The CDR3 DNA reads TGTGCCAGCAGATCGACTAGCGGGGGGAGCACAGATACGCAGTATTTT. This chain uses TRBV25-1 with TRBJ2-3; 13 positions agree with TRBD2. CDR1 is MGHDK, CDR2 SYGVNS, per germline. The CDR3 contains 16 residues. V trimming: 6 bases; J trimming: 0 bases; junction bases outside the gene matches: 3.

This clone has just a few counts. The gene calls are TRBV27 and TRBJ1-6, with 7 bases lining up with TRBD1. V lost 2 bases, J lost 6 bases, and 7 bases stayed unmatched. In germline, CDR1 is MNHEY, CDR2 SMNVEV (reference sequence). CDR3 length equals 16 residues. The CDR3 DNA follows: TGTGCCAGCAGTTTAACAGGCAGGGGGGGTAATTCACCCCTCCACTTT. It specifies CASSLTGRGGNSPLHF.

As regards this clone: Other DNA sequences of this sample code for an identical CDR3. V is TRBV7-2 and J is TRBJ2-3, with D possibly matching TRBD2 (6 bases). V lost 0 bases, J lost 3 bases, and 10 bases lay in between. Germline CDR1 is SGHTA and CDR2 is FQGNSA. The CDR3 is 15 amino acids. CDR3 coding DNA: TGTGCCAGCAGCTTAGCTAGCGGAGGTACAGATACGCAGTATTTT. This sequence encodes CASSLASGGTDTQYF. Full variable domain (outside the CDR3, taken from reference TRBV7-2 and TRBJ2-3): GAGVSQSPSNKVTEKGKDVELRCDPISGHTALYWYRQSLGQGLEFLIYFQGNSAPDKSGLPSDRFSAERTGGSVSTLTIQRTQQEDSAVYLCASSLASGGTDTQYFGPGTRLTVL.

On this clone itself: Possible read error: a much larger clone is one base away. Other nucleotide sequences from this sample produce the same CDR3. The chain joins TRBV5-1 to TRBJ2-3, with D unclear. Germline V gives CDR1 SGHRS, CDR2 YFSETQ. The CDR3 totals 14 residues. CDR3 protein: CASSLSRSTDTQYF. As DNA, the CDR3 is TGCGCCAGTAGCTTGAGTCGCAGCACAGATACGCAGTATTTT.

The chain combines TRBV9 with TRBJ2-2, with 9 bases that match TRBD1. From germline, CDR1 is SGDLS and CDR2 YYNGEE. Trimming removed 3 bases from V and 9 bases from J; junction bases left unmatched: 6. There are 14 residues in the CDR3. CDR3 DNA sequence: TGTGCCAGCAGCGCGCTGGGACAGGGACGGGAGCTGTTTTTT. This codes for CASSALGQGRELFF. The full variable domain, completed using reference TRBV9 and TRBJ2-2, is DSGVTQTPKHLITATGQRVTLRCSPRSGDLSVYWYQQSLDQGLQFLIQYYNGEERAKGNILERFSAQQFPDLHSELNLSSLELGDSALYFCASSALGQGRELFFGEGSRLTVL.

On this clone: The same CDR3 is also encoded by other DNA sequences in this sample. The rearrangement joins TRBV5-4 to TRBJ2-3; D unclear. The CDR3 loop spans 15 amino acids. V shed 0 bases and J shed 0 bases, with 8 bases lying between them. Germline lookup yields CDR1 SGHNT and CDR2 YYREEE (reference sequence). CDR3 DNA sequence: TGTGCCAGCAGCTTGGATTTCACTAGCACAGATACGCAGTATTTT. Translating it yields CASSLDFTSTDTQYF. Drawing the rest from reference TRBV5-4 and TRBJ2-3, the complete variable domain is ETGVTQSPTHLIKTRGQQVTLRCSSQSGHNTVSWYQQALGQGPQFIFQYYREEENGRGNFPPRFSGLQFPNYSSELNVNALELDDSALYLCASSLDFTSTDTQYFGPGTRLTVL.

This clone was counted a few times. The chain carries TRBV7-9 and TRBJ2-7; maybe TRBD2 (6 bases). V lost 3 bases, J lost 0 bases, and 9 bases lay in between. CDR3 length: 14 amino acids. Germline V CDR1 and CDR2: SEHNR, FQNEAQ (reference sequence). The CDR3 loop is CASSFPGASYEQYF. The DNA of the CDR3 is TGTGCCAGCAGCTTCCCGGGAGCCTCCTACGAGCAGTACTTC.

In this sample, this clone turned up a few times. The CDR3 sequence: CASSPADPYEQYF. CDR3 nucleotides: TGTGCCAGCAGCCCGGCAGACCCCTACGAGCAGTACTTC. The gene calls are TRBV7-9 and TRBJ2-7; D is undetermined. Germline V lookup: CDR1 SEHNR, CDR2 FQNEAQ (reference sequence). The CDR3 extends over 13 amino acids. V dropped 5 bases and J dropped 2 bases, with 10 bases sitting between them.

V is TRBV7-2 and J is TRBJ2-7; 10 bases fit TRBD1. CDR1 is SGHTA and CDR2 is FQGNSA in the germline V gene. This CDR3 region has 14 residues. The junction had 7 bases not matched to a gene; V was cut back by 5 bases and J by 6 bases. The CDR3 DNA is TGTGCCAGCAGCCCCTCGGGACAGGGGTTCGAGCAGTACTTC. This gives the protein CASSPSGQGFEQYF.